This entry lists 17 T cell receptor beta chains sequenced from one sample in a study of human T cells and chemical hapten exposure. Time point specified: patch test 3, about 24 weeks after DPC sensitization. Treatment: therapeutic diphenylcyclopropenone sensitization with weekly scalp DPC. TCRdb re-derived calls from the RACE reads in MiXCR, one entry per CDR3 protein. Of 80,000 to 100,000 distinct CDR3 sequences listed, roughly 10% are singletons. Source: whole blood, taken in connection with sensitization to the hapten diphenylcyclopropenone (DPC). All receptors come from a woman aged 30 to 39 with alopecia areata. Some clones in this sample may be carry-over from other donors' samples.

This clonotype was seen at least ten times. CDR3 region: CASSLTRKETQYF. For the CDR3, the DNA is TGTGCCAGCAGTTTAACGAGGAAAGAGACCCAGTACTTC. The chain carries TRBV12-3 or TRBV12-4 and TRBJ2-5; D gene ambiguous. Trimming cost V 2 bases and J 3 bases, with 7 bases left between them. This CDR3 is 13 amino acids long.

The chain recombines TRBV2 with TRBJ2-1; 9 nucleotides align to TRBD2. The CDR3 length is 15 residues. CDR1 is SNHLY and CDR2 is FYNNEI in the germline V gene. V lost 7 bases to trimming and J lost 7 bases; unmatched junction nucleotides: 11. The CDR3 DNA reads TGTGCCAGCATTTGGAGTAGCGGGAGTGTAAATGAGCAGTTCTTC. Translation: CASIWSSGSVNEQFF.

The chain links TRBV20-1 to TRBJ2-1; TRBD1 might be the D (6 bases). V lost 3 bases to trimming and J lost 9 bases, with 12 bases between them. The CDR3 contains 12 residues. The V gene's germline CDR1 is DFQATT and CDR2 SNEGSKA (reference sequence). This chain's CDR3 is CSASQGQGEQFF. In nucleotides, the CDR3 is TGCAGTGCTAGCCAGGGGCAGGGTGAGCAGTTCTTC.

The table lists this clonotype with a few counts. The CDR3 DNA is TGCGCCAGCAGCCCGGGACTAGCTTCCCTCAATGAGCAGTTCTTC. It is translated as CASSPGLASLNEQFF. This chain joins TRBV5-1 and TRBJ2-1; 9 bases line up with TRBD2. The germline V gene has CDR1 SGHRS and CDR2 YFSETQ. This CDR3 has 15 amino acids. The V segment lost 4 bases and the J segment 6 bases; nucleotides outside the gene matches: 8.

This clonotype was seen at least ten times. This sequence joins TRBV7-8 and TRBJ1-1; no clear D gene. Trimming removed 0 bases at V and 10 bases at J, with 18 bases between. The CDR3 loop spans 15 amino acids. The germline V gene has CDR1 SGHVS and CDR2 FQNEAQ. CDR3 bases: TGTGCCAGCAGCTTAGCGATCCCTCCCGCTAAGGGAGCTTTCTTT. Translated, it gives CASSLAIPPAKGAFF.

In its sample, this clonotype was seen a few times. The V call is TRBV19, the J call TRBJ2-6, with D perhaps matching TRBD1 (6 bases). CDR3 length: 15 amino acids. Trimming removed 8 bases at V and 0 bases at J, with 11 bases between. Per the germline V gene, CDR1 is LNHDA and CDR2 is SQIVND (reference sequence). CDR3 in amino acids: CASGAGASGANVLTF. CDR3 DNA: TGTGCCAGTGGAGCAGGGGCCTCTGGGGCCAACGTCCTGACTTTC.

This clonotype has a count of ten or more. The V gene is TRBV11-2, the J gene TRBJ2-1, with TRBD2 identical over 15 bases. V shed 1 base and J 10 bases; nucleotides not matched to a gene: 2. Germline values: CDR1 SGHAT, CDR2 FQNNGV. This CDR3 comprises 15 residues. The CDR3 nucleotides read TGTGCCAGCAGCTTAGCTGGGACTAGCGGGAGGGAGCAGTTCTTC. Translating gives CASSLAGTSGREQFF.

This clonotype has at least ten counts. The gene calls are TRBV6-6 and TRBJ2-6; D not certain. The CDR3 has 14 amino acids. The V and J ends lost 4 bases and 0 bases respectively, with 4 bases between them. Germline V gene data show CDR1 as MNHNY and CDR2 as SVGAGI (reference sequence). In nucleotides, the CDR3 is TGTGCCAGCAGTTTGGACTCTGGGGCCAACGTCCTGACTTTC. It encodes CASSLDSGANVLTF.

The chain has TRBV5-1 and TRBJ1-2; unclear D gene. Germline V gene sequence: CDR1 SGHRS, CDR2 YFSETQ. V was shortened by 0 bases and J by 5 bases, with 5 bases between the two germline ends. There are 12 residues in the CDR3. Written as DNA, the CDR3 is TGCGCCAGCAGCTTGGCTGGGTATGGCTACACCTTC. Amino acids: CASSLAGYGYTF.

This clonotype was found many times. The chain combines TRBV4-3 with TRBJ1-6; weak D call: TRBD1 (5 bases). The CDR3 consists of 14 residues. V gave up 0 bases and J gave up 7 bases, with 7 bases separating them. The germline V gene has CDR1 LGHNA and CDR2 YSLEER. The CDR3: CASSQEWGNSPLHF. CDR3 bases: TGCGCCAGCAGCCAAGAGTGGGGGAATTCACCCCTCCACTTT.

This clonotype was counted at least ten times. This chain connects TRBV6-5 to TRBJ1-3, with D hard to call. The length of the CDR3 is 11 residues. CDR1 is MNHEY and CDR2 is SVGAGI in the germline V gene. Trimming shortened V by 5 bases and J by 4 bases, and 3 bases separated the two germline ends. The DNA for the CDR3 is TGTGCCAGCAGTGGAGGAAACACCATATATTTT. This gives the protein CASSGGNTIYF.

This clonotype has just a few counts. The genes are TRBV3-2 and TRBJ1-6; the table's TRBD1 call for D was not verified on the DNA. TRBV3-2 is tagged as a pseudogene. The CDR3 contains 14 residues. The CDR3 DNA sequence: TGTGCCAGCAGCCATACAGGGAACAATTCACCCCTCCACTTT. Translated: CASSHTGNNSPLHF.

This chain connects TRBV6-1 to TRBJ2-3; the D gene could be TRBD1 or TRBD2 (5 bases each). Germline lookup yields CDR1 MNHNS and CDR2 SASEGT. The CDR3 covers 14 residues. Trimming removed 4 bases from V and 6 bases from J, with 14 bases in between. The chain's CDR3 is CASSVRDLIDTQYF. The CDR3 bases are TGTGCCAGCAGTGTCCGGGACCTCATCGATACGCAGTATTTT.

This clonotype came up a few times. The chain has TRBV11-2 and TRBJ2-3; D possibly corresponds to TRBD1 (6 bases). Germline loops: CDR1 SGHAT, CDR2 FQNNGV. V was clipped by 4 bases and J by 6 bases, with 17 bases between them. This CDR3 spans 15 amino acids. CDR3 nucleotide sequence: TGTGCCAGCAGCTCCCAGGGGAACAATTTCGATACGCAGTATTTT. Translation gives CASSSQGNNFDTQYF.

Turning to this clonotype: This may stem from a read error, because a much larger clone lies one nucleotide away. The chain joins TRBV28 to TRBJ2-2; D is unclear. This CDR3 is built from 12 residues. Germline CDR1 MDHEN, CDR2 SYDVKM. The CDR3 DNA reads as TGTGGCAGCAGTCCTCCCTTTGGGGAGCTGTTTTTT. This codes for CGSSPPFGELFF.

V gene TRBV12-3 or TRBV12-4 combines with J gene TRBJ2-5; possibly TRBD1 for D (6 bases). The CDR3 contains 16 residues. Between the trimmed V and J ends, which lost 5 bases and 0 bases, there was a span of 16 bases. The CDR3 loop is CASSRGSGRNQETQYF. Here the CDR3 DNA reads TGTGCCAGCAGTAGGGGGTCGGGGAGAAACCAAGAGACCCAGTACTTC.

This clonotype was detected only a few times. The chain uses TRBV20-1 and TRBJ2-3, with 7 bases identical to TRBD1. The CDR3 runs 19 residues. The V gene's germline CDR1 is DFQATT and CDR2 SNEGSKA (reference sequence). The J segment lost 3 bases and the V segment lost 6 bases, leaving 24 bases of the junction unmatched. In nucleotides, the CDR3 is TGCAGTGCCGTCGTACCTGGCAGGGGGATGAAGTTTGGGACAGATACGCAGTATTTT. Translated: CSAVVPGRGMKFGTDTQYF.